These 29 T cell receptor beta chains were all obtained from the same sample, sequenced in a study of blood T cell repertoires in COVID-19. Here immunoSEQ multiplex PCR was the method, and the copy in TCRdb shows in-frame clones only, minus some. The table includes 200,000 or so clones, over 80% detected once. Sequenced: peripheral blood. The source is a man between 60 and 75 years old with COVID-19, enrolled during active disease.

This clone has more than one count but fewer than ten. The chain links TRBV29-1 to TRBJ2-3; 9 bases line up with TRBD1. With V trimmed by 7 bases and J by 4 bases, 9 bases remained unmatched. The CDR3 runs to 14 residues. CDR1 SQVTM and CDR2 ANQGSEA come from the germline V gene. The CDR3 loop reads CSGGDRVSADTQYF. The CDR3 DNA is TGCAGCGGGGGGGACAGGGTGTCCGCAGATACGCAGTATTTT.

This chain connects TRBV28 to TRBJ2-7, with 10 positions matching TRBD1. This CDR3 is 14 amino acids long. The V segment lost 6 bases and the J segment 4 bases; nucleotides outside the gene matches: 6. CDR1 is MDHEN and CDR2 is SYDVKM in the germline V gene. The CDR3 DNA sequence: TGTGCCAGCAGCCGGGGGACAGGGGAGTACGAGCAGTACTTC. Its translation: CASSRGTGEYEQYF.

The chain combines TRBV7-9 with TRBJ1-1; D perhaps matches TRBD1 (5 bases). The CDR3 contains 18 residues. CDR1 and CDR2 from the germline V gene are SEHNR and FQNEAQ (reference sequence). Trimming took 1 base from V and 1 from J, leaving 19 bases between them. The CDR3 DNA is TGTGCCAGCAGCTTAGGCGCGCGTTGGGGGAGGAAGAACACTGAAGCTTTCTTT. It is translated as CASSLGARWGRKNTEAFF.

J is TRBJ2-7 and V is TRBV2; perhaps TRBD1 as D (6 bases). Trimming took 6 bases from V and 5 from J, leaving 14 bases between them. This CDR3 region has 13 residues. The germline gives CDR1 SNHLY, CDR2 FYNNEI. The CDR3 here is CASRQGINNEQYF. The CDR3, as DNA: TGTGCCAGCAGACAGGGTATTAACAACGAGCAGTACTTC. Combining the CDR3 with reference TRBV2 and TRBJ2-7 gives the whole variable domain EPEVTQTPSHQVTQMGQEVILRCVPISNHLYFYWYRQILGQKVEFLVSFYNNEISEKSEIFDDQFSVERPDGSNFTLKIRSTKLEDSAMYFCASRQGINNEQYFGPGTRLTVT.

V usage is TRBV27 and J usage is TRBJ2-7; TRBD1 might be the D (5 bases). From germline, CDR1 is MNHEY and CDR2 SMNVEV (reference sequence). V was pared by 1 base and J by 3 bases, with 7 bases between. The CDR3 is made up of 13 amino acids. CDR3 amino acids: CASSLFQGYEQYF. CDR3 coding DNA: TGTGCCAGCAGTTTATTTCAGGGCTACGAGCAGTACTTC.

The CDR3 region has the DNA TGTGCCATCAGTTCGACAGAAAGAAGCAATCAGCCCCAGCATTTT. Translation gives CAISSTERSNQPQHF. The V and J genes are TRBV10-3 and TRBJ1-5, with D maybe TRBD1 (5 bases). The CDR3 spans 15 residues. The V gene lost 5 bases and the J gene lost 1 base, with 12 bases spanning the gap. Germline CDR1 reads ENHRY; CDR2 reads SYGVKD.

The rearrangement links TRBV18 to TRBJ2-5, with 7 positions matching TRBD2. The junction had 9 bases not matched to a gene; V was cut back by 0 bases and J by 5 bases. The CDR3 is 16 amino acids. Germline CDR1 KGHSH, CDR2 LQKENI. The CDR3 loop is CASSPPVVPGRETQYF. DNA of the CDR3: TGTGCCAGCTCACCACCGGTTGTCCCCGGGAGGGAGACCCAGTACTTC.

DNA of the CDR3: TGTGCCAGCAGAAAAACAGGGGAACAGCCCCAGCATTTT. Its protein is CASRKTGEQPQHF. This chain links TRBV27 with TRBJ1-5; TRBD1 matches at 7 bases. This CDR3 contains 13 residues. Trimming cost V 6 bases and J 7 bases; bases outside gene matches: 6. Germline V CDR1 and CDR2: MNHEY, SMNVEV (reference sequence).

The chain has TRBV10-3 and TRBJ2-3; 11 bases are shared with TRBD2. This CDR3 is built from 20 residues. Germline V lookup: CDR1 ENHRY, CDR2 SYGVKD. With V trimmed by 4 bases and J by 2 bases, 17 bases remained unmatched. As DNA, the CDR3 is TGTGCCATCAGTGGGTTAGGGGGACTAGCGGAACCTATTACCACAGATACGCAGTATTTT. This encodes CAISGLGGLAEPITTDTQYF.

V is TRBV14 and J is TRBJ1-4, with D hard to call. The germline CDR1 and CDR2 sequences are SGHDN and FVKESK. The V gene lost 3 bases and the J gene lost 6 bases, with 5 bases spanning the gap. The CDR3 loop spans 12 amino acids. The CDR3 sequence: CASSHLDEKLFF. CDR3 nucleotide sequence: TGTGCCAGCAGCCACCTCGATGAAAAACTGTTTTTT.

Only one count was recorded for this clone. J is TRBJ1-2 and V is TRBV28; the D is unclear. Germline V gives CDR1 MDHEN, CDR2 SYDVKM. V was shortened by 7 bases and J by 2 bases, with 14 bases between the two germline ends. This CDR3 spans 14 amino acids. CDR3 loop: CASTEVSENYGYTF. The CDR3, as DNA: TGTGCCAGCACCGAAGTAAGCGAAAACTATGGCTACACCTTC.

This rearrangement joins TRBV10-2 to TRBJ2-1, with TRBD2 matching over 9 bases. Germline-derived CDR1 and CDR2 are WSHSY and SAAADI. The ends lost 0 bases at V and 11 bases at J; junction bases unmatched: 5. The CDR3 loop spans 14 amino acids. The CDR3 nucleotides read TGCGCCAGCAGTGAGTCTGCGGGAGGGAATAAGCAGTTCTTC. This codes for CASSESAGGNKQFF.

CDR3 loop: CASSFIAGIPDTQYF. DNA of the CDR3: TGTGCCAGCAGCTTTATTGCAGGGATCCCAGATACGCAGTATTTT. The chain recombines TRBV5-5 with TRBJ2-3, with D possibly matching TRBD1 (5 bases). Between the trimmed V and J ends, which lost 2 bases and 4 bases, there was a span of 14 bases. The length of the CDR3 is 15 residues. Germline assignment: CDR1 SGHKS and CDR2 YYEKEE (reference sequence).

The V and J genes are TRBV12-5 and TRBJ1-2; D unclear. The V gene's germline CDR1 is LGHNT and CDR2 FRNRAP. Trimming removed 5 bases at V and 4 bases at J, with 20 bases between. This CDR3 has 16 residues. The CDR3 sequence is CASGPETLLLSYGYTF. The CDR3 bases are TGTGCTAGTGGTCCCGAAACTCTACTCCTTTCCTATGGCTACACCTTC. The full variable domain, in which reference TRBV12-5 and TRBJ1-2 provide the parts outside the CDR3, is DARVTQTPRHKVTEMGQEVTMRCQPILGHNTVFWYRQTMMQGLELLAYFRNRAPLDDSGMPKDRFSAEMPDATLATLKIQPSEPRDSAVYFCASGPETLLLSYGYTFGSGTRLTVV.

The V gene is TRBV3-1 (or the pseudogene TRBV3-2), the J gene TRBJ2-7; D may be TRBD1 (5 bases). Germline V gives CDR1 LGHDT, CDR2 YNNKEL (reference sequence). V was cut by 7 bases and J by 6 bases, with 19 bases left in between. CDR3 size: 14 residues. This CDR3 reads CASTPPGAPLEQYF. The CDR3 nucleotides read TGTGCCAGCACCCCGCCTGGGGCTCCCCTCGAGCAGTACTTC.

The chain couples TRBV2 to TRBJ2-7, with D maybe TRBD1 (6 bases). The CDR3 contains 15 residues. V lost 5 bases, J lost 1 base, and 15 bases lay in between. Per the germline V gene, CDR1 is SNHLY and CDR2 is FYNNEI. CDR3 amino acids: CASSPRSTGSYEQYF. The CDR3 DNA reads TGTGCCAGCAGTCCTCGTTCGACAGGTTCCTACGAGCAGTACTTC.

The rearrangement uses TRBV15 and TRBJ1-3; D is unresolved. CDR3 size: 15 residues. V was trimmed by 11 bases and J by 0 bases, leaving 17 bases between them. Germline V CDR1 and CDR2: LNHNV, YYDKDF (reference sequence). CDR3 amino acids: CASGQDFFSGNTIYF. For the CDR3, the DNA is TGTGCCTCCGGGCAGGACTTCTTCTCTGGAAACACCATATATTTT.

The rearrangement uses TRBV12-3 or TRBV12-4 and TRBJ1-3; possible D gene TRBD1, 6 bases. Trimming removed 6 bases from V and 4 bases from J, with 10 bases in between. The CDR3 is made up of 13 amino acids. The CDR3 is CASRQGDGNTIYF. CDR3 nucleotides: TGTGCCAGCAGACAGGGAGACGGAAACACCATATATTTT.

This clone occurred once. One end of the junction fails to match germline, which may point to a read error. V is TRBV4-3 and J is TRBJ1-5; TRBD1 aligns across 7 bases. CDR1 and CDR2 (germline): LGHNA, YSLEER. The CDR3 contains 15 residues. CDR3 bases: TGCGCCAGCAGCCCCTACGCAGGGGGAAATCAACCCCAGCATTTT. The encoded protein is CASSPYAGGNQPQHF.

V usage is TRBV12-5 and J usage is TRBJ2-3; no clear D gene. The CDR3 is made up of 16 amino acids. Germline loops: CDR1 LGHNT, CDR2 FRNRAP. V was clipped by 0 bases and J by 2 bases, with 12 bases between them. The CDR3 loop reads CASGLVLGLLTDTQYF. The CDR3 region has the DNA TGTGCTAGTGGTTTGGTATTGGGCCTTCTCACAGATACGCAGTATTTT.

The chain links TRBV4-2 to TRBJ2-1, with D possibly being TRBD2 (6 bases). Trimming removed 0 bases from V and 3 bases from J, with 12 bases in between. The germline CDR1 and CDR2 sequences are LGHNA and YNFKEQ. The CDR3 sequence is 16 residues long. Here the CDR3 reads CASSQDWLAVYNEQFF. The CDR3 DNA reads TGTGCCAGCAGCCAAGATTGGTTAGCGGTCTACAATGAGCAGTTCTTC.

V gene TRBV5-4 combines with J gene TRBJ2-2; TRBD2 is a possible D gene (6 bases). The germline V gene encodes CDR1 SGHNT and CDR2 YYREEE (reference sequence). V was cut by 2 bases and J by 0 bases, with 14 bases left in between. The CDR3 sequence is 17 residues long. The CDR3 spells CASSFLGLATNTGELFF. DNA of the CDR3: TGTGCCAGCAGCTTTTTGGGGCTAGCGACGAACACCGGGGAGCTGTTTTTT.

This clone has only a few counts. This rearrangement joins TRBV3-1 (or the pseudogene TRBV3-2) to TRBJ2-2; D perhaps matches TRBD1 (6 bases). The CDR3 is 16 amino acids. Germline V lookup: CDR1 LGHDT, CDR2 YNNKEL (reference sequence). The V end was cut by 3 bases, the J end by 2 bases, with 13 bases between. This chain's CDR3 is CASSQTGTLNTGELFF. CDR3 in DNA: TGTGCCAGCAGCCAGACCGGGACACTTAACACCGGGGAGCTGTTTTTT.

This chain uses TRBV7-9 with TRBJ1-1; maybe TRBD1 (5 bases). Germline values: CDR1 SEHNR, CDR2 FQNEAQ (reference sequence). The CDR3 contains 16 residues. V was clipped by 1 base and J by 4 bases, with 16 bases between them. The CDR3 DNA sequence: TGTGCCAGCAGCTTAGTTTCGGGGGGACTGAGCACTGAAGCTTTCTTT. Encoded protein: CASSLVSGGLSTEAFF.

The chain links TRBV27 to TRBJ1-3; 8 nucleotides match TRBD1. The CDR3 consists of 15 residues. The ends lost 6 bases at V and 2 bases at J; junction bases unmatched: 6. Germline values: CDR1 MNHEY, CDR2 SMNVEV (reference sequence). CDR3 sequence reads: CASRSTGGPGNTIYF. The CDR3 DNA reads TGTGCCAGCAGATCCACAGGGGGACCTGGAAACACCATATATTTT.

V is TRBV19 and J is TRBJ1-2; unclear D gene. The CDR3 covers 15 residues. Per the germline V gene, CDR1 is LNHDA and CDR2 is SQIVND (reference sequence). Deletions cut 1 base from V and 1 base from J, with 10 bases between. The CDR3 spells CASSIGSQINYGYTF. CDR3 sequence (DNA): TGTGCCAGTAGTATAGGTTCGCAGATTAACTATGGCTACACCTTC.

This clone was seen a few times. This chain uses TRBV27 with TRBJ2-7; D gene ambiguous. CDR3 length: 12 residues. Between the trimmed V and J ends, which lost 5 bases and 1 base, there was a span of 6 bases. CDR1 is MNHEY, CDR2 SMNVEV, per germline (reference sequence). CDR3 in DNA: TGTGCCAGCAGTGTCCTTTCCTACGAGCAGTACTTC. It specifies CASSVLSYEQYF.

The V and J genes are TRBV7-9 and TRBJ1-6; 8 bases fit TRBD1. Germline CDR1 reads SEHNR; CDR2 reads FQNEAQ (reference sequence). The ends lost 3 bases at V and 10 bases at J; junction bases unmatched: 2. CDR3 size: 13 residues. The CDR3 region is CASSLTGESPLHF. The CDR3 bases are TGTGCCAGCAGCTTGACAGGGGAATCACCCCTCCACTTT.

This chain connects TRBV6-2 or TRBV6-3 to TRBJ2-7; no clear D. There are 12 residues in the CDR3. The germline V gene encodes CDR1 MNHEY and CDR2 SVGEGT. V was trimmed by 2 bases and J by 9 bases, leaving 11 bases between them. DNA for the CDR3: TGTGCCAGCAGTTACCCCCTGTCGAGGCAGTACTTC. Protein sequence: CASSYPLSRQYF.